Reported below is one T cell receptor beta chain. At one boundary the junction diverges from the germline segment, which might be a read error. This entry comes from a study of metastatic and nonmetastatic thyroid tumors. TCRdb reprocessed the PCR reads via MiXCR. The repertoire has around 50,000 clones, 25% to 35% of them found once; the top ten carry roughly 15%. Germline CDR1 DFQATT, CDR2 SNEGSKA (reference sequence). The CDR3 contains 14 residues. Prior to thyroid surgery, none of the patients had received any treatment. This chain connects TRBV20-1 to TRBJ2-5, with TRBD2 matching 8 bases. The sample comprised blood. This receptor was obtained from a female donor with papillary thyroid cancer or a benign thyroid nodule (not recorded which). Some clones in this sample may be carry-over from other donors' samples. The CDR3 region is CSAVLAVGSETQYF. The CDR3, as DNA: TGCAGTGCTGTACTAGCGGTAGGGTCGGAGACCCAGTACTTT.